This note documents a single TCR beta chain sequence. Its matching antigen is unknown. The PCR ran on 60 Vbeta and 13 Jbeta primers. Libraries were prepared by immunoSEQ multiplex PCR; TCRdb keeps only in-frame clonotypes and omits some of them. The sample records 85,000 to 130,000 clones, roughly 82% being singletons. This record comes from a study of cytomegalovirus exposure and HLA in healthy donors. Study results and caveats: A previous analysis found most TCR beta V segments productive roughly 87% or roughly 30% of the time. A later analysis linked a missense DCLRE1C variant to TCR beta V- and J-gene trimming. Sequencing likely generated an artifact that appeared as a cluster of highly shared sequence variants.

Germline CDR1 DFQATT, CDR2 SNEGSKA (reference sequence). V lost 5 bases to trimming and J lost 11 bases, with 11 bases between them. The CDR3 runs 10 residues. The clonotype originates from a woman under 30 in good health and CMV-seronegative. The chain uses TRBV20-1 and TRBJ2-3; unclear D gene. Material for sequencing was PBMCs. CDR3 loop: CSAGYPRQYF. CDR3 nucleotides: TGCAGTGCTGGGTATCCTAGGCAGTATTTT.